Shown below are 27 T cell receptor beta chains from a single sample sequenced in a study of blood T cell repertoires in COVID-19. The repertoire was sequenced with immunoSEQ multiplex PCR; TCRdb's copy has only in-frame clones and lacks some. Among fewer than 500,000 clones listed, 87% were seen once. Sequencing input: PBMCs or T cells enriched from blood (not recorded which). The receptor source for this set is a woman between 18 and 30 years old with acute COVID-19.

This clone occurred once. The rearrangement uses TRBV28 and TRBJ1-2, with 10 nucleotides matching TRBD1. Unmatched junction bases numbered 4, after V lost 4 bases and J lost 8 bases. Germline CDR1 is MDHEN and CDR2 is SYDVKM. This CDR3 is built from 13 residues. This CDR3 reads CASSSTGGAGYTF. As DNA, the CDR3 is TGTGCCAGCAGTTCGACAGGGGGCGCCGGCTACACCTTC.

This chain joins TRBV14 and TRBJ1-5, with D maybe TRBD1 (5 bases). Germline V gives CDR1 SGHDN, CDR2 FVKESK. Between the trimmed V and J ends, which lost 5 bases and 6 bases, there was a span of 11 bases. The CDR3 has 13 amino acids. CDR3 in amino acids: CASSSGWSQPQHF. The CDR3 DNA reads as TGTGCCAGCAGCTCAGGGTGGAGTCAGCCCCAGCATTTT.

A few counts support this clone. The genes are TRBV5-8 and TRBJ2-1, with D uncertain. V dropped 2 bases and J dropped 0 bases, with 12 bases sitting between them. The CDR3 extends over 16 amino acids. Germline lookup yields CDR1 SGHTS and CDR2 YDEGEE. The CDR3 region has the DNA TGTGCCAGCAGCTTTTTGGTAGTTAGCTCCTACAATGAGCAGTTCTTC. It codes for CASSFLVVSSYNEQFF.

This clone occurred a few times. The DNA for the CDR3 is TGTGCCAGCAGCCCTGGAAGCGGGGGGTCCTACGAGCAGTACTTC. Protein product: CASSPGSGGSYEQYF. V is TRBV3-1 (or the pseudogene TRBV3-2) and J is TRBJ2-7, with 9 bases identical to TRBD2. J gave up 1 base and V 4 bases, and 5 bases lay outside the gene matches. The CDR3 length is 15 residues. Germline CDR1 is LGHDT and CDR2 is YNNKEL (reference sequence).

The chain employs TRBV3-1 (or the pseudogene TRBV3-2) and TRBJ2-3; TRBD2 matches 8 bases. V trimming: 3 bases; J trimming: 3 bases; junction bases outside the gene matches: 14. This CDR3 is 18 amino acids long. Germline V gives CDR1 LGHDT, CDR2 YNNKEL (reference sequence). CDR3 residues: CASSQLGRGGPSTDTQYF. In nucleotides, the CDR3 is TGTGCCAGCAGCCAGTTAGGTCGGGGGGGACCCTCGACAGATACGCAGTATTTT.

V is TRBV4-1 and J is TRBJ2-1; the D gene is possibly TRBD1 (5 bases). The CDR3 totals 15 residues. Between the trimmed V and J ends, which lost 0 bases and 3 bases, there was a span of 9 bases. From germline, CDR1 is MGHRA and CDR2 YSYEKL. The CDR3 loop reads CASSQDGAGYNEQFF. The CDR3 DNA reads TGCGCCAGCAGCCAAGATGGGGCAGGCTACAATGAGCAGTTCTTC.

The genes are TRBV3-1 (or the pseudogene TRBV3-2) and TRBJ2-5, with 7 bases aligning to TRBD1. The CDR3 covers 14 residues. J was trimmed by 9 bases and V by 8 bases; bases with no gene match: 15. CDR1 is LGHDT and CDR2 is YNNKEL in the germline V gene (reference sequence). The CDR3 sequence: CASGRTGQSSAQYF. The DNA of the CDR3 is TGTGCCAGCGGTAGGACAGGTCAATCGTCGGCCCAGTACTTC.

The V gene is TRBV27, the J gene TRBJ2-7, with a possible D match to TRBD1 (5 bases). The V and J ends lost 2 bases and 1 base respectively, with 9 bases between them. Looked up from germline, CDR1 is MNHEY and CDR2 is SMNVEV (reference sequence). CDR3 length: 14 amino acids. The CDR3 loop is CASSLTQGSYEQYF. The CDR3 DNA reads TGTGCCAGCAGTTTAACCCAGGGTTCCTACGAGCAGTACTTC.

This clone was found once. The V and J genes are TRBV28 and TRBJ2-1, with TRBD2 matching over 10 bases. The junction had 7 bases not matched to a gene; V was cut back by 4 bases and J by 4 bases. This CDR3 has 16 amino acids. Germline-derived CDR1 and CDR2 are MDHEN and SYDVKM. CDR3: CASSSPLAGDYNEQFF. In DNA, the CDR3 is TGTGCCAGCAGTTCCCCCCTAGCGGGGGATTACAATGAGCAGTTCTTC.

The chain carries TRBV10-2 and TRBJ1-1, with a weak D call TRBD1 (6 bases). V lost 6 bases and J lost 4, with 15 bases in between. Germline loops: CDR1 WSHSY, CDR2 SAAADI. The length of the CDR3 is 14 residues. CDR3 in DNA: TGCGCCAGCAGGGCAAACAGGGTTGGCACTGAAGCTTTCTTT. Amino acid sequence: CASRANRVGTEAFF.

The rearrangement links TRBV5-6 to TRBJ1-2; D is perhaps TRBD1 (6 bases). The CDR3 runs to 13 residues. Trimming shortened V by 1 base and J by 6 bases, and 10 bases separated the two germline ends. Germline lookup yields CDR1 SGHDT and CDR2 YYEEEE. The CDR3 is CASSLSAGDGYTF. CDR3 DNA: TGTGCCAGCAGCTTGTCGGCAGGGGATGGCTACACCTTC.

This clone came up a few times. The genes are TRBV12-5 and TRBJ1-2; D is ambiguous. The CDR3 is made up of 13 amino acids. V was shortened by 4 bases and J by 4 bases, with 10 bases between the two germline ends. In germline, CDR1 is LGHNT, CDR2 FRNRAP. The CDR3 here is CASGSSNTYGYTF. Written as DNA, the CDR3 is TGTGCTAGTGGTTCTTCTAATACCTATGGCTACACCTTC. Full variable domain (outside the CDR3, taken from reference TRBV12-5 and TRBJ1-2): DARVTQTPRHKVTEMGQEVTMRCQPILGHNTVFWYRQTMMQGLELLAYFRNRAPLDDSGMPKDRFSAEMPDATLATLKIQPSEPRDSAVYFCASGSSNTYGYTFGSGTRLTVV.

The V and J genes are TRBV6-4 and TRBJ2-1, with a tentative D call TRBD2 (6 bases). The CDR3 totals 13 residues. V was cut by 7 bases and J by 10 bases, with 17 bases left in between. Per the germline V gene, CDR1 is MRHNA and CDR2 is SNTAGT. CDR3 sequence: CASTRDSPGEQFF. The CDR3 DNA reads TGTGCCAGCACCAGGGACTCCCCGGGGGAGCAGTTCTTC.

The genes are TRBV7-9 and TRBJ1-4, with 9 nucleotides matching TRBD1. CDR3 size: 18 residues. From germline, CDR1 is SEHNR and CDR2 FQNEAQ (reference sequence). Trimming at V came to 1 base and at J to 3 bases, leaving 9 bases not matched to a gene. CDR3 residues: CASSLESTGGRPNEKLFF. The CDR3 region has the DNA TGTGCCAGCAGCTTAGAATCGACAGGGGGAAGACCTAATGAAAAACTGTTTTTT.

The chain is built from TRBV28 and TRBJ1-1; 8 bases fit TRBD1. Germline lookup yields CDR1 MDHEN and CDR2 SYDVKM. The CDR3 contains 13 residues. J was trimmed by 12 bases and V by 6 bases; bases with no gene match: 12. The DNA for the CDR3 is TGTGCCAGCAGGCCAACCGGGACAGGCTTTTCTTTCTTT. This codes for CASRPTGTGFSFF.

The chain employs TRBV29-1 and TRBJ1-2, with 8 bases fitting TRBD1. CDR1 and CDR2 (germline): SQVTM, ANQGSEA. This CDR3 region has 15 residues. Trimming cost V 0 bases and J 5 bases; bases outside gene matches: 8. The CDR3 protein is CSVEDTTGGNYGYTF. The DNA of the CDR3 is TGCAGCGTTGAAGATACCACAGGGGGGAATTATGGCTACACCTTC. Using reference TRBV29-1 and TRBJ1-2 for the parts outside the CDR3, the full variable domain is SAVISQKPSRDICQRGTSLTIQCQVDSQVTMMFWYRQQPGQSLTLIATANQGSEATYESGFVIDKFPISRPNLTFSTLTVSNMSPEDSSIYLCSVEDTTGGNYGYTFGSGTRLTVV.

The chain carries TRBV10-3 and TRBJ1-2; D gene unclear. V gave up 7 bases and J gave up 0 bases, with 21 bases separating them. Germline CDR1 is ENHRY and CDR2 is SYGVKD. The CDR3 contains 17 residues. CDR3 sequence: CAIKGGADGESNYGYTF. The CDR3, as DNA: TGTGCCATCAAGGGAGGAGCAGACGGGGAATCTAACTATGGCTACACCTTC.

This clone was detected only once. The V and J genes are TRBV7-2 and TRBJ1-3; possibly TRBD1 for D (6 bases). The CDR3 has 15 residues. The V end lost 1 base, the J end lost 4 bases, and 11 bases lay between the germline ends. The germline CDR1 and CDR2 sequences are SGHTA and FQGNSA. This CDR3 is CASSLVGAAGNTIYF. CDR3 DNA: TGTGCCAGCAGCTTAGTGGGGGCGGCCGGAAACACCATATATTTT. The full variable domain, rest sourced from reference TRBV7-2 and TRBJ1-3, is GAGVSQSPSNKVTEKGKDVELRCDPISGHTALYWYRQSLGQGLEFLIYFQGNSAPDKSGLPSDRFSAERTGGSVSTLTIQRTQQEDSAVYLCASSLVGAAGNTIYFGEGSWLTVV.

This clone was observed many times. This chain's CDR3 is CASSEPAGGHGELFF. In DNA form, the CDR3 reads TGTGCCAGCAGTGAACCAGCGGGAGGTCACGGGGAGCTGTTTTTT. V and J are TRBV6-1 and TRBJ2-2, with TRBD2 matching over 9 bases. V gave up 2 bases and J gave up 7 bases; unmatched junction bases: 5. CDR3 length equals 15 residues. Germline CDR1 MNHNS, CDR2 SASEGT.

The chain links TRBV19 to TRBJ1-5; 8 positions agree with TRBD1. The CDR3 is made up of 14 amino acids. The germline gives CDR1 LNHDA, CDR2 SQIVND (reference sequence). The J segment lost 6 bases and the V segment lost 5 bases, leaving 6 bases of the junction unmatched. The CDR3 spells CASSRTGLAQPQHF. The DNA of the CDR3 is TGTGCCAGTAGTCGGACAGGGTTGGCTCAGCCCCAGCATTTT.

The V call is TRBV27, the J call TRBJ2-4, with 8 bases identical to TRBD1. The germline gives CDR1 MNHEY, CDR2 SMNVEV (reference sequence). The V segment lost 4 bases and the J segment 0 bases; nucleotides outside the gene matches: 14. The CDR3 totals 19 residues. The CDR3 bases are TGTGCCAGCAGTTCACTCGGACAGGGACGAACTTTAGCCAAAAACATTCAGTACTTC. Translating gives CASSSLGQGRTLAKNIQYF.

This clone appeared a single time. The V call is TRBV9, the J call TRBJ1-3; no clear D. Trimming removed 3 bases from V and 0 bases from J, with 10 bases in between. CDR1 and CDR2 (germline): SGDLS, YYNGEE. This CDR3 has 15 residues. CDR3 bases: TGTGCCAGCAGCGCCGACATTTACTCTGGAAACACCATATATTTT. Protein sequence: CASSADIYSGNTIYF.

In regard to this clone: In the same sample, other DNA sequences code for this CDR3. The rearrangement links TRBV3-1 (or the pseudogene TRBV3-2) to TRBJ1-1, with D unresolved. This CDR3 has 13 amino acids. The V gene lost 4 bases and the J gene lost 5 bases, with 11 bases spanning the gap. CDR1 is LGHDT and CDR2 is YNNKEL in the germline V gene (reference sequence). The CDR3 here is CASSRAEGTEAFF. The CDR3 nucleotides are TGTGCCAGCAGCCGAGCGGAGGGTACTGAAGCTTTCTTT.

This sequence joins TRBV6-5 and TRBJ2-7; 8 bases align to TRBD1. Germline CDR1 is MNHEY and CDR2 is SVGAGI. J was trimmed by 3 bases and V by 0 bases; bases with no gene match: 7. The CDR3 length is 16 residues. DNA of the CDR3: TGTGCCAGCAGTTACTCGTCTGGGACAGGCCTCTACGAGCAGTACTTC. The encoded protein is CASSYSSGTGLYEQYF.

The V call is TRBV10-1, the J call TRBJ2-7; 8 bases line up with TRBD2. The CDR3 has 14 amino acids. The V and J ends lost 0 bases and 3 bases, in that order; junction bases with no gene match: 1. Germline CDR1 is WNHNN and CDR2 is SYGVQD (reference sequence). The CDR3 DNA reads TGCGCCAGCAGTGAGTCGGGACTAGACTACGAGCAGTACTTC. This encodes CASSESGLDYEQYF.

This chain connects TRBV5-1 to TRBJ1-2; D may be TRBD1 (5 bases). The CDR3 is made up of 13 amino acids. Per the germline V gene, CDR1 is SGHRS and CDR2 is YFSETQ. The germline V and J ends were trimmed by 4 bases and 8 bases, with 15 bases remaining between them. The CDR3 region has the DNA TGCGCCAGCAGCCCGGCGGCGGGGGAAGGCTACACCTTC. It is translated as CASSPAAGEGYTF. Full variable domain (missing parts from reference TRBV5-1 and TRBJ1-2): KAGVTQTPRYLIKTRGQQVTLSCSPISGHRSVSWYQQTPGQGLQFLFEYFSETQRNKGNFPGRFSGRQFSNSRSEMNVSTLELGDSALYLCASSPAAGEGYTFGSGTRLTVV.

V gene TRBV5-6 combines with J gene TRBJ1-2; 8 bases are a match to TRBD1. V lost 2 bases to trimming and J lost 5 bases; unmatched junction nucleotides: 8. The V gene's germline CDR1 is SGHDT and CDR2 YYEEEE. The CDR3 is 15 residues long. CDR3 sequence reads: CASSFQGAGGYGYTF. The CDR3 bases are TGTGCCAGCAGCTTCCAGGGGGCCGGAGGATATGGCTACACCTTC.